Listed below are T cell receptor beta chains from one sample, sequenced in a study of spatial heterogeneity in lung cancer. TCRdb re-derived calls from the 5' RACE reads in MiXCR, one entry per CDR3 protein. This repertoire shows around 92,000 distinct CDR3 sequences, more than 10% found once; its top ten account for approximately 39%. The source material was PBMCs, sampled at surgery. The origin of the receptors is a male donor with early-stage non-small cell lung cancer. Both conserved end residues are part of each CDR3. Each record gives: clone size, J gene, CDR3 length, D gene, V gene, CDR3 protein, CDR3 DNA. A D gene is named only where the DNA matches it firmly. Part of the rows lack a size; the others show once, few, many or a class for expanded clones.

size: .
J: TRBJ1-2
length: 19
D: .
V: TRBV24-1
CDR3: CATSEPLTSGGNLNYGYTF
DNA: TGTGCCACCAGTGAGCCACTTACGTCGGGCGGCAACCTTAACTATGGCTACACCTTC

size: .
J: TRBJ2-2
length: 14
D: TRBD1
V: TRBV24-1
CDR3: CATSDNRGPGELFF
DNA: TGTGCCACCAGTGATAACAGGGGGCCCGGGGAGCTGTTTTTT

size: .
J: TRBJ2-5
length: 14
D: .
V: TRBV10-3
CDR3: CAIRAQGRQETQYF
DNA: TGTGCCATCAGGGCGCAGGGGAGGCAAGAGACCCAGTACTTC

size: .
J: TRBJ2-7
length: 15
D: .
V: TRBV7-2
CDR3: CASSSGEIPRYEQYF
DNA: TGTGCCAGCAGCTCCGGGGAGATCCCGCGCTACGAGCAGTACTTC

size: few
J: TRBJ2-7
length: 13
D: .
V: TRBV7-2
CDR3: CASSFPGRWEQYF
DNA: TGTGCCAGCAGCTTTCCGGGACGCTGGGAGCAGTACTTC

size: many
J: TRBJ2-3
length: 15
D: .
V: TRBV5-1
CDR3: CASSLDSASTDTQYF
DNA: TGCGCCAGCAGCTTGGATTCAGCTAGCACAGATACGCAGTATTTT

size: .
J: TRBJ1-5
length: 12
D: .
V: TRBV29-1
CDR3: CSVGNRDQPQHF
DNA: TGCAGCGTTGGGAATAGGGATCAGCCCCAGCATTTT

size: few
J: TRBJ1-2
length: 15
D: .
V: TRBV7-9
CDR3: CASSLGLDRDYGYTF
DNA: TGTGCCAGCAGCTTAGGGTTGGACAGAGATTATGGCTACACCTTC

size: many
J: TRBJ1-1
length: 14
D: TRBD1
V: TRBV7-9
CDR3: CASSPGQGRTEAFF
DNA: TGTGCCAGCAGCCCCGGACAGGGCCGGACTGAAGCTTTCTTT

size: medium-sized
J: TRBJ2-1
length: 14
D: .
V: TRBV4-2
CDR3: CASSQPGRSDEQFF
DNA: TGTGCCAGCAGCCAACCGGGACGGTCGGATGAGCAGTTCTTC

size: many
J: TRBJ2-2
length: 14
D: .
V: TRBV6-2/TRBV6-3
CDR3: CASSRTRNTGELFF
DNA: TGTGCCAGCAGCCGGACCCGGAACACCGGGGAGCTGTTTTTT

size: many
J: TRBJ1-1
length: 14
D: .
V: TRBV5-1
CDR3: CASSLGRESIEAFF
DNA: TGCGCCAGCAGCTTGGGGAGGGAGAGCATTGAAGCTTTCTTT

size: .
J: TRBJ2-6
length: 17
D: .
V: TRBV10-3
CDR3: CAISETVGSSGANVLTF
DNA: TGTGCCATCAGTGAAACAGTCGGATCCTCTGGGGCCAACGTCCTGACTTTC

size: many
J: TRBJ1-3
length: 13
D: .
V: TRBV6-5
CDR3: CASSYSNGNTIYF
DNA: TGTGCCAGCAGTTACTCAAATGGAAACACCATATATTTT

size: many
J: TRBJ2-7
length: 16
D: TRBD1
V: TRBV9
CDR3: CASSAGTGYASYEQYF
DNA: TGTGCCAGCAGCGCGGGGACAGGTTACGCCAGCTACGAGCAGTACTTC

size: .
J: TRBJ2-1
length: 15
D: TRBD2
V: TRBV12-3/TRBV12-4
CDR3: CASSLQASGALSPFF
DNA: TGTGCCAGCAGTTTACAGGCTAGCGGGGCCCTAAGTCCGTTCTTC

size: few
J: TRBJ1-2
length: 12
D: .
V: TRBV11-1
CDR3: CASSLARYSYTF
DNA: TGTGCCAGCAGCTTAGCCAGATACTCCTACACCTTC

size: few
J: TRBJ2-7
length: 15
D: .
V: TRBV12-3/TRBV12-4
CDR3: CASSGDGYPWGEQYF
DNA: TGTGCCAGCAGTGGGGACGGATACCCATGGGGTGAGCAGTACTTC

size: many
J: TRBJ2-4
length: 19
D: .
V: TRBV7-2
CDR3: CASSPRTVPSVQAKNIQYF
DNA: TGTGCCAGCAGCCCCCGGACAGTTCCTTCCGTACAAGCCAAAAACATTCAGTACTTC

size: few
J: TRBJ2-2
length: 14
D: .
V: TRBV29-1
CDR3: CSVARGVGTGELFF
DNA: TGCAGCGTTGCGCGGGGTGTGGGCACCGGGGAGCTGTTTTTT

size: .
J: TRBJ2-2
length: 12
D: .
V: TRBV29-1
CDR3: CSVSTSTGELFF
DNA: TGCAGCGTTTCCACATCCACCGGGGAGCTGTTTTTT

size: few
J: TRBJ2-7
length: 13
D: .
V: TRBV7-2
CDR3: CASSSRSSYEQYF
DNA: TGTGCCAGCAGCTCCCGGAGCTCCTACGAGCAGTACTTC

size: .
J: TRBJ2-3
length: 15
D: .
V: TRBV7-2
CDR3: CASSLELAPSYTQYF
DNA: TGTGCCAGCAGCTTAGAACTAGCCCCCTCTTATACGCAGTATTTT

size: many
J: TRBJ2-2
length: 16
D: TRBD2
V: TRBV6-5
CDR3: CASSDGISGGTGELFF
DNA: TGTGCCAGCAGTGACGGAATTAGCGGGGGTACCGGGGAGCTGTTTTTT

size: few
J: TRBJ2-4
length: 15
D: .
V: TRBV14
CDR3: CASSQDLGHGNIQYF
DNA: TGTGCCAGCAGCCAAGATCTAGGACACGGTAACATTCAGTACTTC

size: .
J: TRBJ2-7
length: 14
D: .
V: TRBV9
CDR3: CASSVESSRYEQYF
DNA: TGTGCCAGCAGCGTAGAATCGTCGCGGTACGAGCAGTACTTC

size: few
J: TRBJ2-5
length: 12
D: .
V: TRBV7-2
CDR3: CASSLAWKTQYF
DNA: TGTGCCAGCAGCTTAGCGTGGAAGACCCAGTACTTC

size: few
J: TRBJ2-3
length: 14
D: .
V: TRBV28
CDR3: CASSFSGRTDTQYF
DNA: TGTGCCAGCAGCTTTAGCGGACGCACAGATACGCAGTATTTT

size: .
J: TRBJ2-7
length: 12
D: .
V: TRBV20-1
CDR3: CSASGSPYEQYF
DNA: TGCAGTGCTAGTGGGAGTCCCTACGAGCAGTACTTC

size: .
J: TRBJ2-1
length: 14
D: TRBD2
V: TRBV24-1
CDR3: CATGAGGPYNEQFF
DNA: TGTGCCACAGGAGCGGGAGGGCCCTACAATGAGCAGTTCTTC

size: .
J: TRBJ2-3
length: 13
D: .
V: TRBV27
CDR3: CASSLRRANTQYF
DNA: TGTGCCAGCAGTTTAAGGCGAGCAAATACGCAGTATTTT

size: many
J: TRBJ2-1
length: 18
D: .
V: TRBV23-1
CDR3: CASASSGSVPKSYNEQFF
DNA: TGCGCCAGCGCCAGCAGCGGATCAGTCCCTAAGTCCTACAATGAGCAGTTCTTC

size: few
J: TRBJ2-7
length: 13
D: .
V: TRBV30
CDR3: CAWSVTGTYEQYF
DNA: TGTGCCTGGAGTGTCACAGGGACCTACGAGCAGTACTTC

size: few
J: TRBJ2-4
length: 12
D: .
V: TRBV2
CDR3: CASSDEEAGWYF
DNA: TGTGCCAGCAGTGATGAAGAGGCGGGGTGGTACTTC

size: few
J: TRBJ2-3
length: 15
D: .
V: TRBV7-2
CDR3: CASSLRIGGEDTQYF
DNA: TGTGCCAGCAGCTTGCGTATAGGGGGTGAAGATACGCAGTATTTT

size: .
J: TRBJ2-4
length: 15
D: .
V: TRBV28
CDR3: CASRYAIGGKNIQYF
DNA: TGTGCCAGCAGATACGCCATAGGGGGCAAAAACATTCAGTACTTC

size: few
J: TRBJ1-2
length: 13
D: TRBD1
V: TRBV20-1
CDR3: CSAPQTGLYGYTF
DNA: TGCAGTGCTCCACAGACAGGGCTCTATGGCTACACCTTC

size: many
J: TRBJ1-1
length: 14
D: .
V: TRBV6-2/TRBV6-3
CDR3: CASRHGTPNTEAFF
DNA: TGTGCCAGCAGACATGGGACACCAAACACTGAAGCTTTCTTT

size: .
J: TRBJ2-7
length: 16
D: .
V: TRBV4-2
CDR3: CASSQLGGQAPYEQYF
DNA: TGTGCCAGCAGCCAGCTGGGAGGACAGGCCCCCTACGAGCAGTACTTC

size: few
J: TRBJ1-5
length: 14
D: .
V: TRBV20-1
CDR3: CSARDLRNNQPQHF
DNA: TGCAGTGCTAGAGATCTGCGCAACAATCAGCCCCAGCATTTT

size: few
J: TRBJ2-1
length: 16
D: TRBD1
V: TRBV4-1
CDR3: CASSQEGTGIYNEQFF
DNA: TGCGCCAGCAGCCAAGAGGGGACAGGGATATACAATGAGCAGTTCTTC

size: few
J: TRBJ1-4
length: 12
D: .
V: TRBV12-3/TRBV12-4
CDR3: CASNRPNEKLFF
DNA: TGTGCCAGCAATAGGCCTAATGAAAAACTGTTTTTT

size: .
J: TRBJ2-1
length: 17
D: .
V: TRBV20-1
CDR3: CSARGQGKRESYNEQFF
DNA: TGCAGTGCTAGAGGTCAAGGGAAACGGGAATCCTACAATGAGCAGTTCTTC

size: .
J: TRBJ2-1
length: 16
D: TRBD2
V: TRBV7-2
CDR3: CASSFRLAGGGDEQFF
DNA: TGTGCCAGCAGCTTCAGACTAGCGGGGGGAGGCGATGAGCAGTTCTTC

size: .
J: TRBJ1-1
length: 12
D: .
V: TRBV2
CDR3: CASSEQGTEAFF
DNA: TGTGCCAGCAGTGAACAAGGCACTGAAGCTTTCTTT

size: .
J: TRBJ2-1
length: 13
D: TRBD2
V: TRBV2
CDR3: CASSPIAGGEQFF
DNA: TGTGCCAGCAGCCCTATAGCGGGAGGCGAGCAGTTCTTC

size: .
J: TRBJ1-2
length: 13
D: .
V: TRBV3-1
CDR3: CASSQYSNYGYTF
DNA: TGTGCCAGCAGCCAGTACAGTAACTATGGCTACACCTTC

size: .
J: TRBJ2-5
length: 15
D: .
V: TRBV7-9
CDR3: CASSLGQDPQETQYF
DNA: TGTGCCAGCAGCTTAGGTCAGGACCCCCAAGAGACCCAGTACTTC

size: .
J: TRBJ1-4
length: 16
D: .
V: TRBV15
CDR3: CATSSREGRLREKLFF
DNA: TGTGCCACCAGCAGTAGGGAGGGCCGACTGAGGGAAAAACTGTTTTTT